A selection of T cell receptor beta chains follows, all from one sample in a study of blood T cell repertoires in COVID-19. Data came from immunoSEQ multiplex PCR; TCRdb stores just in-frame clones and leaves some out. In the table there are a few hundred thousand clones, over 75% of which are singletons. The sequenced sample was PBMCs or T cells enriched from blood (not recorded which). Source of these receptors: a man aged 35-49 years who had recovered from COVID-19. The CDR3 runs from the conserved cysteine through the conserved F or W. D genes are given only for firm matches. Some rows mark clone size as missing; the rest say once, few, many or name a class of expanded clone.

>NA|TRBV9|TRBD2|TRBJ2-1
TGTGCCAGCAGCGCAAAGACTAGCGGGGGCGAGCAGTTCTTC
CASSAKTSGGEQFF
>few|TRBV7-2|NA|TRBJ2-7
TGTGCCAGCAGCCGAAGCGGACGCTACGAGCAGTACTTC
CASSRSGRYEQYF
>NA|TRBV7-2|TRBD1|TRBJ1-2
TGTGCCAGCAGCCGGGACAGGGCCTATGGCTACACCTTC
CASSRDRAYGYTF
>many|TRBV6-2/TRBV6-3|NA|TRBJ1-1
TGTGCCAGCAGTTACTCCCAGGGCTCTGAAGCTTTCTTT
CASSYSQGSEAFF
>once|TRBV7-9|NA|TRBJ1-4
TGTGCCAGCAGCTTAGCAATGGCGACCACAGGGATTGAAAAACTGTTTTTT
CASSLAMATTGIEKLFF
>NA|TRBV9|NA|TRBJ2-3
TGTGCCAGCAGCACAACAGATACGCAGTATTTT
CASSTTDTQYF
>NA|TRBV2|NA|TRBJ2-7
TGTGCCAGCAGTAGGTTGGGAGTCTACGAGCAGTACTTC
CASSRLGVYEQYF
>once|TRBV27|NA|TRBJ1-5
TGTGCCAGCAGTTTCGGCAGGGGTGATCAGCCCCAGCATTTT
CASSFGRGDQPQHF
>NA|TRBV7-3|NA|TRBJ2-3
TGTGCCAGCAGCCCTCACGGGTCCAAGAGAGGAGATACGCAGTATTTT
CASSPHGSKRGDTQYF
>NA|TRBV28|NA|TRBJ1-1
TGTGCCAGTACGCCCTTCGGAGGGAACACTGAAGCTTTCTTT
CASTPFGGNTEAFF
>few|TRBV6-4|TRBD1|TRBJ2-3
TGTGCCAGCAGTGTCACAGGGGGCTCGACAGATACGCAGTATTTT
CASSVTGGSTDTQYF
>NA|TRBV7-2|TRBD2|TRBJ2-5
TGTGCCAGCAGCTTAGCACGGCTAGCGGGTCAAGAGACCCAGTACTTC
CASSLARLAGQETQYF
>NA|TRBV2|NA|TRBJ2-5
TGTGCCACCACAGTGTCAGAGACCCAGTACTTC
CATTVSETQYF
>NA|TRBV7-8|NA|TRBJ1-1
TGTGCCAGCAGCTTATACGTCGGCGGGGACACTGAAGCTTTCTTT
CASSLYVGGDTEAFF
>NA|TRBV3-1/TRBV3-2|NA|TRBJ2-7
TGTGCCAGCAGCCAAGATAACCAGTACGAGCAGTACTTC
CASSQDNQYEQYF
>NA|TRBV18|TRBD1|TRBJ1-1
TGTGCCAGCTCAGGCAATTTAGGGACAGGCGCCGCCCGTGAAGCTTTCTTT
CASSGNLGTGAAREAFF
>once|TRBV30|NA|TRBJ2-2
TGTGCCACAAATCCCAGGACGGGGTGGACCGGGGAGCTGTTTTTT
CATNPRTGWTGELFF